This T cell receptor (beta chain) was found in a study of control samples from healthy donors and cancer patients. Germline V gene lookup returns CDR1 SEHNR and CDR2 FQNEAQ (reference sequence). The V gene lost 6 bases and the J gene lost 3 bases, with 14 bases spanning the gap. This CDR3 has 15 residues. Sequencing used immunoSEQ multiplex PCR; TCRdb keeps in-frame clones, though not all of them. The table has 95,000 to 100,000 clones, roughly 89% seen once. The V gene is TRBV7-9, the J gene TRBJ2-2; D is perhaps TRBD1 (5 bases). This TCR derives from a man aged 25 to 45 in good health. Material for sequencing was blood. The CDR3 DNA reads TGTGCCAGCAGGCCCCCGGACATCTACACCGGGGAGCTGTTTTTT. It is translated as CASRPPDIYTGELFF.